This note documents a single T cell receptor (beta chain) sequence. V lost 1 base to trimming and J lost 5 bases, with 11 bases between them. CDR3 length: 15 residues. The V gene's germline CDR1 is MNHEY and CDR2 SMNVEV (reference sequence). This specimen belongs to a study of blood T cell repertoires in COVID-19. Across the study: The United States, Italy and Spain supplied acute and convalescent COVID-19 samples. Sample material is recorded as cDNA or gDNA derived from T cells, B-cell-depleted T cells, or PBMCs.

The repertoire was sequenced with immunoSEQ multiplex PCR; TCRdb's copy has only in-frame clones and lacks some. The sample has some 200,000 clones; more than 80% are singletons. Sequenced input: peripheral blood. This receptor was obtained from a woman in her sixties with acute or convalescent COVID-19. The rearrangement joins TRBV27 to TRBJ2-2; D might be TRBD2 (6 bases). The CDR3 bases are TGTGCCAGCAGTTTATTCGGGAGTGGAACCGGGGAGCTGTTTTTT. Its translation: CASSLFGSGTGELFF.